Listed below are T cell receptor beta chains from one sample, sequenced in a study of T cells after posttransplantation cyclophosphamide. Method: immunoSEQ multiplex PCR; TCRdb's copy keeps in-frame clones and lacks some. This sample comprises over 45,000 clones, none seen once only. Sequenced input: PBMCs. All receptors come from a man aged 40-49 years in good health, CMV-negative, and a related stem cell transplant donor. The CDR3 runs from the conserved cysteine through the conserved F or W. A D gene is named only where the DNA matches it firmly. Not every row has a clone size; where given, it reads once, few, many or a size class.

D	V	J	size	CDR3	DNA
TRBD1	TRBV4-2	TRBJ1-1	many	CASSPRGTEAFF	TGTGCCAGCAGCCCCAGGGGGACAGAAGCTTTCTTT
TRBD1	TRBV11-2	TRBJ1-3	many	CASSSGQISGNTIYF	TGTGCCAGCAGCTCGGGACAGATCTCTGGAAACACCATATATTTT
.	TRBV7-3	TRBJ2-7	many	CASSLQPGSTYEQYF	TGTGCCAGCAGCTTACAACCCGGGTCCACCTACGAGCAGTACTTC
TRBD1	TRBV10-3	TRBJ2-5	many	CAISESRTGGQETQYF	TGTGCCATCAGTGAGTCTCGGACAGGGGGCCAAGAGACCCAGTACTTC
TRBD2	TRBV7-9	TRBJ2-7	many	CASSSSGGPGEQYF	TGTGCCAGCAGCTCGTCGGGAGGGCCGGGGGAGCAGTACTTC
.	TRBV28	TRBJ2-7	many	CASSGDFSYEQYF	TGTGCCAGCAGTGGGGACTTCTCCTACGAGCAGTACTTC
.	TRBV7-2	TRBJ2-5	many	CASSLDRQETQYF	TGTGCCAGCAGCTTAGACCGCCAGGAGACCCAGTACTTC
TRBD1	TRBV29-1	TRBJ2-1	many	CSVHGTGNEQFF	TGCAGCGTCCACGGGACAGGGAATGAGCAGTTCTTC
.	TRBV13	TRBJ1-1	many	CASSYERDLGTEAFF	TGTGCCAGCAGCTACGAGCGGGATTTAGGCACTGAAGCTTTCTTT
TRBD1	TRBV7-9	TRBJ2-5	few	CASSSGDSRTQYF	TGTGCCAGCAGCTCCGGGGACAGCCGGACCCAGTACTTC
TRBD1	TRBV28	TRBJ1-2	many	CASSLGQGALDYGYTF	TGTGCCAGCAGTCTTGGACAGGGGGCGCTTGACTATGGCTACACCTTC
.	TRBV4-1	TRBJ1-5	many	CASSQAMGARHF	TGCGCCAGCAGCCAAGCAATGGGGGCCCGGCATTTT
.	TRBV27	TRBJ1-1	many	CASSPMGGAREAFF	TGTGCCAGCAGTCCCATGGGAGGGGCACGTGAAGCTTTCTTT
TRBD2	TRBV4-1	TRBJ2-1	many	CASSRGLAGGSSYNEQFF	TGCGCCAGCAGCCGGGGACTAGCGGGAGGGAGCTCCTACAATGAGCAGTTCTTC
.	TRBV6-6	TRBJ2-7	many	CASSWGSLSSYEQYF	TGTGCCAGCAGTTGGGGCAGTTTAAGTTCCTACGAGCAGTACTTC
.	TRBV28	TRBJ1-1	many	CASSLFMNTEAFF	TGTGCCAGCAGTTTGTTCATGAACACTGAAGCTTTCTTT
TRBD1	TRBV6-1	TRBJ1-5	many	CASSELTGLKQPQHF	TGTGCCAGCAGTGAACTGACAGGGCTGAAGCAGCCCCAGCATTTT
.	TRBV19	TRBJ1-5	many	CASSFPSRQGGSLPQHF	TGTGCCAGTAGTTTCCCTTCCCGGCAAGGCGGTAGTCTCCCCCAGCATTTT
TRBD1	TRBV11-2	TRBJ2-7	many	CASSFWTGQALSEQYF	TGTGCCAGCAGCTTTTGGACGGGACAGGCTCTCTCCGAGCAGTACTTC
TRBD1	TRBV5-1	TRBJ2-1	many	CASSSGTDYNEQFF	TGCGCCAGCAGCTCCGGGACAGACTACAATGAGCAGTTCTTC
.	TRBV29-1	TRBJ1-1	many	CSVTDRYTEAFF	TGCAGCGTAACCGACAGGTACACTGAAGCTTTCTTT
TRBD1	TRBV11-3	TRBJ2-2	many	CASSQDRAGTGELFF	TGTGCCAGCAGCCAGGACAGGGCGGGTACCGGGGAGCTGTTTTTT
.	TRBV7-2	TRBJ2-5	many	CASSYEGNQETQYF	TGTGCCAGCAGCTATGAGGGTAACCAAGAGACCCAGTACTTC
TRBD2	TRBV5-1	TRBJ2-7	many	CASSLTSGRDEQYF	TGCGCCAGCAGCTTGACTAGCGGGAGAGATGAGCAGTACTTC
TRBD2	TRBV4-3	TRBJ2-5	.	CASSQAILTSGSGEQYF	TGCGCCAGCAGCCAGGCAATCCTAACTAGCGGGAGTGGTGAGCAGTACTTC